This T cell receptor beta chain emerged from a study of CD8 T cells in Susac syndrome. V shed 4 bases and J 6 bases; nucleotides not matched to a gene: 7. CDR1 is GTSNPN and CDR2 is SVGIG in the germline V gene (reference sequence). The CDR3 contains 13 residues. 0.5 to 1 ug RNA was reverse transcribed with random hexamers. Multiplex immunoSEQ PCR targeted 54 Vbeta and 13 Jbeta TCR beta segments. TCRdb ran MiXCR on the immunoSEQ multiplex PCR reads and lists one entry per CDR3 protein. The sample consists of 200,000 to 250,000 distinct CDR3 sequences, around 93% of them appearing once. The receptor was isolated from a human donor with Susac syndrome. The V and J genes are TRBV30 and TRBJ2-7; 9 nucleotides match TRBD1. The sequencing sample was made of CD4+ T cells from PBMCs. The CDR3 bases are TGTGCCTGGACCGGGACAGGGTTGTCCGAGCAGTACTTC. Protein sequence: CAWTGTGLSEQYF.